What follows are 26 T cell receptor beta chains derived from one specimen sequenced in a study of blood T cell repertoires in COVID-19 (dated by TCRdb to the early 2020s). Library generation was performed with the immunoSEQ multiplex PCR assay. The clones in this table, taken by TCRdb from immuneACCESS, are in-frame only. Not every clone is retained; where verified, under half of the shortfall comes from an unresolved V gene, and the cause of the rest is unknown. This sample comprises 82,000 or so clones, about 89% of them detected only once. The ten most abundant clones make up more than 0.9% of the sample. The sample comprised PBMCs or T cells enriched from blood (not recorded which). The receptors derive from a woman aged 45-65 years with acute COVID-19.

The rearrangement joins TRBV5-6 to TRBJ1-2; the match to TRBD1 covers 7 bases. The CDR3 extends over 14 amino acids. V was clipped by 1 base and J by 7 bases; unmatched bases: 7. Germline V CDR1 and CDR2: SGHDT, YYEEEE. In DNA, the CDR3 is TGTGCCAGCAGCTTGAGGGACAGATGGTCTGGCTACACCTTC. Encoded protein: CASSLRDRWSGYTF.

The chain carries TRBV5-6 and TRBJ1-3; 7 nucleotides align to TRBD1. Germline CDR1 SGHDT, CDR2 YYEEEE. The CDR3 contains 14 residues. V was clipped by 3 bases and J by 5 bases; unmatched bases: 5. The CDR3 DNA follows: TGTGCCAGCAGCTGGGGGACAGCTCGAAACACCATATATTTT. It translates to CASSWGTARNTIYF.

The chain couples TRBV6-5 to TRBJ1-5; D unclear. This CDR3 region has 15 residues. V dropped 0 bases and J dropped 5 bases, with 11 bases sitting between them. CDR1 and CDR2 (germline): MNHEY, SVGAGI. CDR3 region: CASSYSIGRDQPQHF. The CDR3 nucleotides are TGTGCCAGCAGTTACTCAATCGGGAGGGATCAGCCCCAGCATTTT.

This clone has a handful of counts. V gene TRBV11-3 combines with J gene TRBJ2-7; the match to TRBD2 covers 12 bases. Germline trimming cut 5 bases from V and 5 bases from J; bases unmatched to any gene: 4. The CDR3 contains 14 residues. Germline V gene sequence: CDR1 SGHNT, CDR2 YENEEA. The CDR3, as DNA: TGTGCCAGCAGCCCTAGCGGGAGGGCCAACGAGCAGTACTTC. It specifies CASSPSGRANEQYF.

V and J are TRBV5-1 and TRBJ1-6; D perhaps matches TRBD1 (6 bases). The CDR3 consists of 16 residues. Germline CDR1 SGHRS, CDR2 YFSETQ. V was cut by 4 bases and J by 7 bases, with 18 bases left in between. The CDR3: CASSLISGTSNSPLHF. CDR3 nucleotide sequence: TGCGCCAGCAGCCTAATTTCCGGGACATCCAATTCACCCCTCCACTTT. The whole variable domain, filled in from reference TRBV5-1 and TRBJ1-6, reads KAGVTQTPRYLIKTRGQQVTLSCSPISGHRSVSWYQQTPGQGLQFLFEYFSETQRNKGNFPGRFSGRQFSNSRSEMNVSTLELGDSALYLCASSLISGTSNSPLHFGNGTRLTVT.

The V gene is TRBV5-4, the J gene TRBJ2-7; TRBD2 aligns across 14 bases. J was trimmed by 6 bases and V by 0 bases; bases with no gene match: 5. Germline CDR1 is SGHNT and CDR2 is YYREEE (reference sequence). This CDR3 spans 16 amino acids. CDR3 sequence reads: CASSLGGLAGVREQYF. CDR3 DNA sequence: TGTGCCAGCAGCTTGGGGGGACTAGCGGGAGTTCGCGAGCAGTACTTC.

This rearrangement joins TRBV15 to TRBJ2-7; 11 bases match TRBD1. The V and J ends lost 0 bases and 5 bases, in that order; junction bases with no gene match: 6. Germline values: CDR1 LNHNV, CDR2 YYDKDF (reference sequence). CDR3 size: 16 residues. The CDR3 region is CATSREKGQGVNEQYF. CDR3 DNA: TGTGCCACCAGCAGAGAGAAGGGACAGGGGGTAAACGAGCAGTACTTC.

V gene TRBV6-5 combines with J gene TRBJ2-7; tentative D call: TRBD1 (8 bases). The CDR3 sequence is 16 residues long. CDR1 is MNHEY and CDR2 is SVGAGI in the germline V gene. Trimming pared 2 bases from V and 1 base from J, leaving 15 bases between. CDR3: CASSYGGGTGSYEQYF. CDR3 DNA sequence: TGTGCCAGCAGTTACGGGGGGGGGACAGGATCCTACGAGCAGTACTTC.

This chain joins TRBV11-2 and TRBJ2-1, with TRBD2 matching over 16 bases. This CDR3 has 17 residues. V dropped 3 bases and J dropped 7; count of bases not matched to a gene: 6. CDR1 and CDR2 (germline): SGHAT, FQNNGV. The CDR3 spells CASSFGTSGRAGNEQFF. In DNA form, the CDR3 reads TGTGCCAGCAGCTTTGGGACTAGCGGGAGGGCCGGGAATGAGCAGTTCTTC.

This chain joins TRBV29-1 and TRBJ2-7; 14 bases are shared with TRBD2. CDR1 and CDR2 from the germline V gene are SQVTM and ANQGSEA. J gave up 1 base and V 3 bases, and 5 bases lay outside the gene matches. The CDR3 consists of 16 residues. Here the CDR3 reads CSVEGTSGSESYEQYF. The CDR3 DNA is TGCAGCGTTGAGGGGACTAGCGGGAGCGAATCCTACGAGCAGTACTTC.

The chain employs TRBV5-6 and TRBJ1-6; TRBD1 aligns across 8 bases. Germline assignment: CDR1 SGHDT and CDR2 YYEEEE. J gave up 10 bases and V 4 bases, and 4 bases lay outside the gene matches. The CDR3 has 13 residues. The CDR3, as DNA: TGTGCCAGCAGCCTCGGACAGGGCTCACCCCTCCACTTT. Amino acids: CASSLGQGSPLHF.

The CDR3 DNA is TGTGCCAGCAGTGAAGGGACAGGGGCCGCTGATTTGAACACTGAAGCTTTCTTT. The encoded protein is CASSEGTGAADLNTEAFF. V is TRBV2 and J is TRBJ1-1, with 9 bases matching TRBD1. Germline V gene lookup returns CDR1 SNHLY and CDR2 FYNNEI. The CDR3 runs 18 residues. Trimming took 1 base from V and 0 from J; bases not matched to a gene: 9.

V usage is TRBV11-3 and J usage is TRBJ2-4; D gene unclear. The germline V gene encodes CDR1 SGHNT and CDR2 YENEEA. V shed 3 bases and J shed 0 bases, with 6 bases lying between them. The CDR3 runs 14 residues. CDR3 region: CASSFSQAKNIQYF. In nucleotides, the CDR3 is TGTGCCAGCAGCTTTAGTCAAGCCAAAAACATTCAGTACTTC.

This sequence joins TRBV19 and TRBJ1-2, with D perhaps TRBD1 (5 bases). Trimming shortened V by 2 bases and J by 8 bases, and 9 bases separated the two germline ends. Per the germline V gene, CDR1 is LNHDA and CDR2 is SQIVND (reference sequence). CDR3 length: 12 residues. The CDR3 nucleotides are TGTGCCAGTAGTATAAACCAGGGAGGCTACACCTTC. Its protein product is CASSINQGGYTF.

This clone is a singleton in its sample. CDR3 protein: CASSQDPANQGYNEQFF. The CDR3 region has the DNA TGTGCCAGCAGCCAAGATCCAGCGAACCAGGGATACAATGAGCAGTTCTTC. The V call is TRBV3-1 (or the pseudogene TRBV3-2), the J call TRBJ2-1, with a tentative D call TRBD1 (5 bases). Germline V lookup: CDR1 LGHDT, CDR2 YNNKEL (reference sequence). This CDR3 spans 17 amino acids. Trimming shortened V by 0 bases and J by 4 bases, and 16 bases separated the two germline ends.

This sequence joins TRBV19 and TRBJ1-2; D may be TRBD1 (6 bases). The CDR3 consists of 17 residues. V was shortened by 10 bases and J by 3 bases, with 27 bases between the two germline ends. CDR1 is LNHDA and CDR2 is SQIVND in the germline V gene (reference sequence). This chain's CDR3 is CATRKQGQTPEDYGYTF. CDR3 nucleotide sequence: TGTGCCACGAGGAAGCAGGGACAAACCCCAGAGGACTATGGCTACACCTTC.

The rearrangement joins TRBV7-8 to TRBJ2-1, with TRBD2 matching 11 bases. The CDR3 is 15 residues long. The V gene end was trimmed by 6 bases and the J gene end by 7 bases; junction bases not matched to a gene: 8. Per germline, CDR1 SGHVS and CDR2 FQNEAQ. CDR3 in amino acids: CASRLLAGVRNEQFF. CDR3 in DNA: TGTGCCAGCAGGCTACTAGCGGGAGTTCGAAATGAGCAGTTCTTC.

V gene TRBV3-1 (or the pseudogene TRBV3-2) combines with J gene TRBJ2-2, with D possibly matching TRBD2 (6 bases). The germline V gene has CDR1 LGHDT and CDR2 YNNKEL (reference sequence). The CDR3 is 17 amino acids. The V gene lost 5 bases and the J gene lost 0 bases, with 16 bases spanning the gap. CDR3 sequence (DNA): TGTGCCAGCAGCTTGGTGAGACCGGGAGCGAACACCGGGGAGCTGTTTTTT. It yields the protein CASSLVRPGANTGELFF.

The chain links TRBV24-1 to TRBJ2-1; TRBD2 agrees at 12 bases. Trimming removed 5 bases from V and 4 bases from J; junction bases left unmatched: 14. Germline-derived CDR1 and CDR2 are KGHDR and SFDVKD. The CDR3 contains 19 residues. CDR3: CATSGAGASGRALYNEQFF. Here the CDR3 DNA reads TGTGCCACCAGTGGGGCTGGGGCTAGCGGGAGGGCGTTATACAATGAGCAGTTCTTC.

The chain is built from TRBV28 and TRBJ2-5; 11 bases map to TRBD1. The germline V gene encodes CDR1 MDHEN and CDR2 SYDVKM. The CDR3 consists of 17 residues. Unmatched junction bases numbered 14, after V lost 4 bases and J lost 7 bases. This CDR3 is CASSSPSPGTGGLTQYF. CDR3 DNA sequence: TGTGCCAGCAGTTCCCCCTCCCCCGGGACAGGGGGTTTGACCCAGTACTTC.

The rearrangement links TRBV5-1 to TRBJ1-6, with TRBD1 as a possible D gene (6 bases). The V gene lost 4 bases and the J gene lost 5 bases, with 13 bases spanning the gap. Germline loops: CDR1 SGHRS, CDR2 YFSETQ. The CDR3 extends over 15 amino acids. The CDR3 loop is CASSVQTGNNSPLHF. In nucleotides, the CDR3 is TGCGCCAGCAGCGTCCAAACAGGGAATAATTCACCCCTCCACTTT.

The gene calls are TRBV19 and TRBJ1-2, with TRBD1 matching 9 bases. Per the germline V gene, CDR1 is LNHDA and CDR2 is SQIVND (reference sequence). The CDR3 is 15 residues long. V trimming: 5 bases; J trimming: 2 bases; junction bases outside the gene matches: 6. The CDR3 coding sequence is TGTGCCAGTAGTCAGGACAGGGGAAGAAACTATGGCTACACCTTC. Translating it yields CASSQDRGRNYGYTF.

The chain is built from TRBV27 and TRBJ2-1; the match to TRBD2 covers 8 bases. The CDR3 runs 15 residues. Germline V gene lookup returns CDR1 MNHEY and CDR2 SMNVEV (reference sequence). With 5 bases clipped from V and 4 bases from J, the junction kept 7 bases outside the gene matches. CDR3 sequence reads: CASSPSGSKYNEQFF. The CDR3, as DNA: TGTGCCAGCAGTCCCAGCGGGAGTAAGTACAATGAGCAGTTCTTC.

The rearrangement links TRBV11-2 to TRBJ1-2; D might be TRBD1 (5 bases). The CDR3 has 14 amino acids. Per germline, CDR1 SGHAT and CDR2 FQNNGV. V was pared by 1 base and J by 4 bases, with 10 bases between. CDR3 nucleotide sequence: TGTGCCAGCAGCTTAGTCGACAGATCCTATGGCTACACCTTC. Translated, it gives CASSLVDRSYGYTF.

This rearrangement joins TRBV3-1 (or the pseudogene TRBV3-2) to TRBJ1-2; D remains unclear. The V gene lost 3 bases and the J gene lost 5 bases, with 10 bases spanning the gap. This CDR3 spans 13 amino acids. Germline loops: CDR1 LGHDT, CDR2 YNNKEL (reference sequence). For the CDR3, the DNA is TGTGCCAGCAGCCACTTACAGCCATATGGCTACACCTTC. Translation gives CASSHLQPYGYTF.

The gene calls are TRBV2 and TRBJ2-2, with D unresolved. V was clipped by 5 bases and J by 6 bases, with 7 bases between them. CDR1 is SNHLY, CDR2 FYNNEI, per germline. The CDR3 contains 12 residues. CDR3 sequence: CASSRASGELFF. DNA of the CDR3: TGTGCCAGCAGTCGAGCGTCCGGGGAGCTGTTTTTT.